Listed below are T cell receptor beta chains from one sample, sequenced in a study of blood T cells in healthy people across ages. TCRdb analysed the 5' RACE reads with MiXCR anew, one entry per CDR3 protein. The sample lists 1.5 million or so distinct CDR3 sequences, roughly 40% occurring once. The sample was blood. These receptors were taken from a woman aged 18-35 years in good health. Both conserved end residues are part of each CDR3. The order of the fields is V gene, clone size, D gene, J gene, CDR3 protein, CDR3 DNA. D genes are given only for firm matches. Only some rows state a clone size, as once, few, many or a class for expanded clones.

v_gene: TRBV21-1
abundance: -
d_gene: -
j_gene: TRBJ2-1
CDR3aa: CASSPQGTHNEQFF
CDR3nt: TGTGCCAGCAGCCCACAGGGAACTCACAATGAGCAGTTCTTC

v_gene: TRBV3-1
abundance: -
d_gene: TRBD1
j_gene: TRBJ2-3
CDR3aa: CASSQGQGFTDTQYF
CDR3nt: TGTGCCAGCAGCCAGGGACAGGGTTTCACAGATACGCAGTATTTT

v_gene: TRBV2
abundance: -
d_gene: -
j_gene: TRBJ2-1
CDR3aa: CATQGEVGRNEQFF
CDR3nt: TGTGCCACCCAGGGGGAGGTTGGTAGAAATGAGCAGTTCTTC

v_gene: TRBV7-2
abundance: once
d_gene: -
j_gene: TRBJ2-5
CDR3aa: CAGSPRGETQYF
CDR3nt: TGTGCCGGCAGCCCTAGGGGTGAGACCCAGTACTTC

v_gene: TRBV27
abundance: -
d_gene: -
j_gene: TRBJ1-2
CDR3aa: CASSSGGAANYGYTF
CDR3nt: TGTGCCAGCAGTTCCGGGGGGGCCGCTAACTATGGCTACACCTTC

v_gene: TRBV29-1
abundance: -
d_gene: TRBD2
j_gene: TRBJ2-7
CDR3aa: CSVEIVSSGKGEQYF
CDR3nt: TGCAGCGTTGAGATAGTCTCTAGCGGGAAGGGCGAGCAGTACTTC

v_gene: TRBV6-4
abundance: -
d_gene: TRBD1
j_gene: TRBJ2-7
CDR3aa: CASSDWDRGVEQYF
CDR3nt: TGTGCCAGCAGTGATTGGGACAGGGGGGTCGAGCAGTACTTC

v_gene: TRBV27
abundance: few
d_gene: -
j_gene: TRBJ2-7
CDR3aa: CASSLKVTYEQYF
CDR3nt: TGTGCCAGCAGTTTAAAAGTTACTTACGAGCAGTACTTC

v_gene: TRBV7-9
abundance: -
d_gene: -
j_gene: TRBJ1-2
CDR3aa: CASSLAGDTYGYTF
CDR3nt: TGTGCCAGCAGCTTGGCAGGAGACACATATGGCTACACCTTC

v_gene: TRBV27
abundance: -
d_gene: -
j_gene: TRBJ2-7
CDR3aa: CASSSLSEILLTYEQYF
CDR3nt: TGTGCCAGCAGTTCCCTCTCAGAAATACTGTTGACCTACGAGCAGTACTTC

v_gene: TRBV29-1
abundance: few
d_gene: TRBD2
j_gene: TRBJ2-7
CDR3aa: CSVEDGLAGGYEQYF
CDR3nt: TGCAGCGTTGAAGATGGCCTAGCGGGAGGGTACGAGCAGTACTTC

v_gene: TRBV5-1
abundance: -
d_gene: TRBD2
j_gene: TRBJ2-7
CDR3aa: CASRSIAGAFEQYF
CDR3nt: TGCGCCAGCAGATCAATAGCGGGGGCTTTCGAGCAGTACTTC

v_gene: TRBV24-1
abundance: -
d_gene: -
j_gene: TRBJ1-2
CDR3aa: CATSEPGQGGYGYTF
CDR3nt: TGTGCCACCAGTGAGCCTGGGCAGGGAGGCTATGGCTACACCTTC

v_gene: TRBV30
abundance: once
d_gene: TRBD1
j_gene: TRBJ1-2
CDR3aa: CAWGVGQGFSYGYTF
CDR3nt: TGTGCCTGGGGGGTCGGACAGGGCTTCTCCTATGGCTACACCTTC

v_gene: TRBV20-1
abundance: -
d_gene: TRBD1
j_gene: TRBJ1-1
CDR3aa: CSATRTGKNTEAFF
CDR3nt: TGCAGTGCTACCAGGACAGGGAAGAACACTGAAGCTTTCTTT

v_gene: TRBV7-6
abundance: -
d_gene: -
j_gene: TRBJ2-1
CDR3aa: CASSFSTYNGQFF
CDR3nt: TGTGCCAGCAGCTTTAGCACCTACAATGGGCAGTTCTTC

v_gene: TRBV20-1
abundance: -
d_gene: -
j_gene: TRBJ2-1
CDR3aa: CSARDLQGLTISYNEQFF
CDR3nt: TGCAGTGCTAGAGATCTTCAGGGTCTGACAATCTCCTACAATGAGCAGTTCTTC

v_gene: TRBV4-1
abundance: few
d_gene: -
j_gene: TRBJ2-1
CDR3aa: CASSQVEAGEQFF
CDR3nt: TGCGCCAGCAGCCAAGTGGAAGCTGGTGAGCAGTTCTTC

v_gene: TRBV4-1
abundance: few
d_gene: -
j_gene: TRBJ1-1
CDR3aa: CVSRPAEGSTEAFF
CDR3nt: TGCGTCAGCCGCCCGGCTGAGGGCTCGACTGAAGCTTTCTTT

v_gene: TRBV5-1
abundance: -
d_gene: -
j_gene: TRBJ2-3
CDR3aa: CASRLTQDSLPSTDTQYF
CDR3nt: TGCGCCAGCAGACTCACCCAAGACAGCCTCCCTAGCACAGATACGCAGTATTTT

v_gene: TRBV5-1
abundance: many
d_gene: -
j_gene: TRBJ2-3
CDR3aa: CASSPDGSSTDTQYF
CDR3nt: TGCGCCAGCAGCCCAGACGGATCTAGCACAGATACGCAGTATTTT